A single sample is the source of the 31 T cell receptor beta chains below, sequenced in a study of blood T cell repertoires in COVID-19. Assay used: immunoSEQ multiplex PCR; TCRdb lists only in-frame clones, some missing. The sample lists 150,000 to 200,000 clones, around 76% seen once, with around a sixth in the top ten. The specimen was PBMCs or T cells enriched from blood (not recorded which). These receptors were collected from a woman aged 50 to 60 with acute COVID-19.

The chain links TRBV29-1 to TRBJ1-2, with D possibly matching TRBD1 (5 bases). The germline gives CDR1 SQVTM, CDR2 ANQGSEA. The CDR3 runs 12 residues. Trimming removed 3 bases at V and 7 bases at J, with 12 bases between. The CDR3 loop reads CSVDTGLGGYTF. As DNA, the CDR3 is TGCAGCGTTGACACAGGATTGGGTGGCTACACCTTC.

This chain links TRBV23-1 with TRBJ2-5; D is possibly TRBD1 (5 bases). TRBV23-1 falls under the ORF class, with uncertain function. Deletions cut 0 bases from V and 3 bases from J, with 8 bases between. The CDR3 is 14 residues long. Written as DNA, the CDR3 is TGCGCCAGCAGTCAATCGGGGCGGAAAGAGACCCAGTACTTC. It encodes CASSQSGRKETQYF.

As concerns this clone: Here the CDR3 omits its conserved ending phenylalanine or tryptophan, so a read error is the likely source. The limits of the CDR3 on the DNA are not certain, so only TCRdb's listed CDR3 is given. V is TRBV7-8 and J is TRBJ2-3; the table's TRBD2 call for D was not verified on the DNA. Germline loops: CDR1 SGHVS, CDR2 FQNEAQ. 11 amino acids form the CDR3, both terminal residues included. This CDR3 reads CASSLGPSGAL.

The chain combines TRBV7-2 with TRBJ1-5; tentative D call: TRBD1 (6 bases). Germline V gene lookup returns CDR1 SGHTA and CDR2 FQGNSA. There are 13 residues in the CDR3. Trimming removed 5 bases at V and 6 bases at J, with 11 bases between. This chain's CDR3 is CASSEGHSQPQHF. CDR3 DNA sequence: TGTGCCAGCAGCGAGGGACACAGTCAGCCCCAGCATTTT.

This clone came up a few times. The V and J genes are TRBV12-3 or TRBV12-4 and TRBJ2-1, with 7 bases that match TRBD2. V lost 4 bases, J lost 7 bases, and 4 bases stayed unmatched. The CDR3 consists of 13 residues. CDR3 DNA: TGTGCCAGCAGTTGGACTAGTCGGAATGAGCAGTTCTTC. Translation gives CASSWTSRNEQFF.

The rearrangement uses TRBV6-5 and TRBJ1-1, with 7 bases fitting TRBD1. The V gene's germline CDR1 is MNHEY and CDR2 SVGAGI. With 2 bases clipped from V and 2 bases from J, the junction kept 8 bases outside the gene matches. The length of the CDR3 is 16 residues. The CDR3 sequence is CASSYEGALVNTEAFF. The CDR3 nucleotides are TGTGCCAGCAGTTACGAGGGGGCATTGGTCAACACTGAAGCTTTCTTT.

This chain links TRBV24-1 with TRBJ2-5, with 7 nucleotides matching TRBD1. The CDR3 runs to 19 residues. Germline loops: CDR1 KGHDR, CDR2 SFDVKD. The V segment lost 3 bases and the J segment 0 bases; nucleotides outside the gene matches: 15. CDR3 in DNA: TGTGCCACCAGTGATCACCTCACGCAGACAGGGCTATACCAAGAGACCCAGTACTTC. It codes for CATSDHLTQTGLYQETQYF.

The chain couples TRBV5-6 to TRBJ2-1; TRBD1 matches 7 bases. Germline CDR1 is SGHDT and CDR2 is YYEEEE. CDR3 size: 14 residues. J gave up 9 bases and V 0 bases, and 6 bases lay outside the gene matches. The chain's CDR3 is CASSLVTGVGEQFF. The CDR3 DNA follows: TGTGCCAGCAGCTTGGTCACAGGGGTGGGTGAGCAGTTCTTC.

The chain combines TRBV7-6 with TRBJ2-3, with TRBD2 matching 11 bases. With 1 base clipped from V and 0 bases from J, the junction kept 12 bases outside the gene matches. CDR1 SGHVS and CDR2 FNYEAQ come from the germline V gene. The CDR3 length is 20 residues. For the CDR3, the DNA is TGTGCCAGCAGCTTAGAAAGGCTAGCGGGGGGCGCTTCTAGCACAGATACGCAGTATTTT. Residues: CASSLERLAGGASSTDTQYF.

The V call is TRBV29-1, the J call TRBJ1-1; tentative D call: TRBD1 (5 bases). V gave up 3 bases and J gave up 5 bases, with 7 bases separating them. The CDR3 is 11 amino acids. CDR1 and CDR2 (germline): SQVTM, ANQGSEA. CDR3: CSVDGGTEAFF. As DNA, the CDR3 is TGCAGCGTTGACGGGGGGACTGAAGCTTTCTTT.

V is TRBV18 and J is TRBJ1-1; TRBD1 aligns across 11 bases. V dropped 4 bases and J dropped 1; count of bases not matched to a gene: 8. CDR1 KGHSH and CDR2 LQKENI come from the germline V gene. This CDR3 has 17 residues. CDR3: CASSLADRGLRNTEAFF. CDR3 sequence (DNA): TGTGCCAGCTCACTAGCGGACAGGGGGCTACGGAACACTGAAGCTTTCTTT. The complete variable domain, with remaining parts taken from reference TRBV18 and TRBJ1-1, reads NAGVMQNPRHLVRRRGQEARLRCSPMKGHSHVYWYRQLPEEGLKFMVYLQKENIIDESGMPKERFSAEFPKEGPSILRIQQVVRGDSAAYFCASSLADRGLRNTEAFFGQGTRLTVV.

V is TRBV30 and J is TRBJ1-5, with TRBD1 as a possible D gene (5 bases). The CDR3 covers 14 residues. V gave up 1 base and J gave up 7 bases, with 14 bases separating them. Per germline, CDR1 GTSNPN and CDR2 SVGIG (reference sequence). The chain's CDR3 is CAWSGGARGQPQHF. The CDR3 nucleotides read TGTGCCTGGAGTGGGGGTGCCCGGGGGCAGCCCCAGCATTTT.

This clone was counted a single time. J is TRBJ2-2 and V is TRBV7-3; 8 nucleotides match TRBD2. V trimming: 5 bases; J trimming: 4 bases; junction bases outside the gene matches: 9. Per germline, CDR1 SGHTA and CDR2 FQGTGA. The length of the CDR3 is 16 residues. CDR3 amino acids: CASSAGGPLGTGELFF. For the CDR3, the DNA is TGTGCCAGCAGCGCGGGGGGTCCGTTGGGCACCGGGGAGCTGTTTTTT. The full variable domain, its missing parts supplied by reference TRBV7-3 and TRBJ2-2, is GAGVSQTPSNKVTEKGKYVELRCDPISGHTALYWYRQSLGQGPEFLIYFQGTGAADDSGLPNDRFFAVRPEGSVSTLKIQRTERGDSAVYLCASSAGGPLGTGELFFGEGSRLTVL.

Here the CDR3 DNA reads TGTGCCAGCGACCGGACAGGGGGCTCCTACAATGAGCAGTTCTTC. Translated, it gives CASDRTGGSYNEQFF. The gene calls are TRBV6-5 and TRBJ2-1, with 10 bases identical to TRBD1. V was clipped by 8 bases and J by 0 bases; unmatched bases: 4. CDR1 is MNHEY, CDR2 SVGAGI, per germline. The CDR3 sequence is 15 residues long.

This rearrangement joins TRBV19 to TRBJ2-7; 11 positions agree with TRBD1. V lost 7 bases and J lost 1; bases outside the gene matches: 12. This CDR3 comprises 17 residues. Per germline, CDR1 LNHDA and CDR2 SQIVND (reference sequence). The CDR3 here is CASKAGQGVVWSYEQYV. CDR3 nucleotide sequence: TGTGCCAGTAAGGCGGGACAGGGGGTCGTTTGGTCCTACGAGCAGTACGTC.

The V gene is TRBV5-5, the J gene TRBJ1-1; the match to TRBD1 covers 8 bases. The CDR3 spans 16 residues. After removal of 4 bases from V and 1 base from J, the junction contained 9 bases not matched to a gene. From germline, CDR1 is SGHKS and CDR2 YYEKEE (reference sequence). The CDR3 DNA is TGTGCCAGCAGCGCGGACAGGGAGATAAGGAACACTGAAGCTTTCTTT. It is translated as CASSADREIRNTEAFF.

The rearrangement links TRBV5-1 to TRBJ1-1; D is perhaps TRBD1 (6 bases). CDR3 length: 15 residues. Trimming pared 0 bases from V and 1 base from J, leaving 10 bases between. From germline, CDR1 is SGHRS and CDR2 YFSETQ. The CDR3 coding sequence is TGCGCCAGCAGCTTGGGTCAGGGGACGAACACTGAAGCTTTCTTT. Its protein is CASSLGQGTNTEAFF. Combining the CDR3 with reference TRBV5-1 and TRBJ1-1 gives the whole variable domain KAGVTQTPRYLIKTRGQQVTLSCSPISGHRSVSWYQQTPGQGLQFLFEYFSETQRNKGNFPGRFSGRQFSNSRSEMNVSTLELGDSALYLCASSLGQGTNTEAFFGQGTRLTVV.

The J gene is TRBJ2-3, the V gene TRBV24-1, with D possibly matching TRBD1 (6 bases). Trimming took off 4 bases at V and 4 bases at J, with 20 bases between the two ends. CDR3 size: 17 residues. Germline assignment: CDR1 KGHDR and CDR2 SFDVKD. The CDR3 sequence is CATSDLEGVGRADTQYF. The CDR3 coding sequence is TGTGCCACCAGTGACCTAGAGGGGGTAGGTCGTGCAGATACGCAGTATTTT.

The chain joins TRBV6-6 to TRBJ1-1, with a weak D call TRBD1 (6 bases). The CDR3 length is 14 residues. The germline CDR1 and CDR2 sequences are MNHNY and SVGAGI (reference sequence). Deletions cut 8 bases from V and 4 bases from J, with 17 bases between. The CDR3 reads CASLLGGRGTEAFF. The CDR3 region has the DNA TGTGCCAGCCTCTTAGGGGGAAGAGGCACTGAAGCTTTCTTT.

This clone has a handful of counts. The sample carries other DNA sequences with the same CDR3. V usage is TRBV9 and J usage is TRBJ1-3; maybe TRBD1 (5 bases). Trimming took 0 bases from V and 4 from J, leaving 5 bases between them. Per the germline V gene, CDR1 is SGDLS and CDR2 is YYNGEE. This CDR3 comprises 13 residues. This CDR3 reads CASSVGQGNTIYF. The CDR3, as DNA: TGTGCCAGCAGCGTAGGACAGGGAAACACCATATATTTT.

The chain is built from TRBV6-1 and TRBJ1-4; TRBD1 might be the D (6 bases). The CDR3 is 15 amino acids. V was cut by 5 bases and J by 7 bases, with 17 bases left in between. Germline V CDR1 and CDR2: MNHNS, SASEGT. The CDR3 loop reads CASSNNQGFGEKLFF. The CDR3 bases are TGTGCCAGCAGTAACAATCAGGGGTTTGGTGAAAAACTGTTTTTT.

The rearrangement uses TRBV6-5 and TRBJ1-1, with a possible D match to TRBD1 (5 bases). In germline, CDR1 is MNHEY, CDR2 SVGAGI. The CDR3 sequence is 14 residues long. Trimming cost V 2 bases and J 2 bases, with 9 bases left between them. The CDR3 protein is CASSYDSLNTEAFF. In DNA, the CDR3 is TGTGCCAGCAGTTACGACAGCCTTAACACTGAAGCTTTCTTT.

J is TRBJ1-3 and V is TRBV28; maybe TRBD1 (5 bases). The V end was cut by 10 bases, the J end by 0 bases, with 16 bases between. Germline lookup yields CDR1 MDHEN and CDR2 SYDVKM. The CDR3 spans 15 residues. This CDR3 is CATRGGSSSGNTIYF. In DNA form, the CDR3 reads TGTGCCACCCGGGGGGGTTCTTCCTCTGGAAACACCATATATTTT.

The chain recombines TRBV5-1 with TRBJ1-3; weak D call: TRBD1 (5 bases). Germline assignment: CDR1 SGHRS and CDR2 YFSETQ. V lost 5 bases and J lost 13, with 22 bases in between. This CDR3 is built from 14 residues. Here the CDR3 reads CASRGGGGSNPIYF. In DNA form, the CDR3 reads TGCGCCAGCAGGGGGGGAGGCGGCAGTAACCCGATATATTTT.

About this clone: This CDR3 is missing its conserved last phenylalanine or tryptophan, likely due to a read error. Because the CDR3's place on the DNA is in doubt, the DNA is left out and the CDR3 is given as listed by TCRdb. The gene calls are TRBV2 and TRBJ2-3; the table's TRBD2 call for D was not verified on the DNA. The CDR3 sequence runs 13 residues, both termini included. Germline CDR1 and CDR2: SNHLY and FYNNEI. CDR3 loop: CASSDNPGDGGLL.

The V gene is TRBV6-5, the J gene TRBJ2-3; 9 bases are shared with TRBD2. The CDR3 length is 15 residues. CDR1 is MNHEY and CDR2 is SVGAGI in the germline V gene. J lost 5 bases, V lost 6 bases, and 9 bases had no gene match. The CDR3 protein is CASSQRQTSGDTQYF. The CDR3 DNA reads TGTGCCAGCAGCCAGCGGCAGACTAGCGGAGATACGCAGTATTTT.

The chain employs TRBV7-9 and TRBJ2-5; D is uncertain. Trimming took off 8 bases at V and 2 bases at J, with 12 bases between the two ends. Germline V CDR1 and CDR2: SEHNR, FQNEAQ (reference sequence). This CDR3 has 13 amino acids. The CDR3 reads CASGWANQETQYF. The CDR3 DNA reads TGTGCCAGCGGCTGGGCAAATCAAGAGACCCAGTACTTC.

This chain's CDR3 is CASSSGLAGGRAGELFF. The CDR3 nucleotides read TGTGCCAGCAGCTCAGGACTAGCGGGGGGAAGAGCCGGGGAGCTGTTTTTT. The V and J genes are TRBV11-3 and TRBJ2-2, with 14 nucleotides matching TRBD2. CDR3 length: 17 residues. Germline CDR1 and CDR2: SGHNT and YENEEA. The V gene end was trimmed by 4 bases and the J gene end by 6 bases; junction bases not matched to a gene: 7.

The chain employs TRBV24-1 and TRBJ1-6; 8 bases map to TRBD1. V shed 3 bases, J shed 0 bases, and the junction held 6 bases outside the gene matches. From germline, CDR1 is KGHDR and CDR2 SFDVKD. This CDR3 is built from 18 residues. CDR3 protein: CATSDMGQESSYNSPLHF. DNA for the CDR3: TGTGCCACCAGTGATATGGGACAGGAGAGCTCCTATAATTCACCCCTCCACTTT.

This chain links TRBV7-3 with TRBJ2-2; D may be TRBD1 (5 bases). The CDR3 has 14 amino acids. Germline loops: CDR1 SGHTA, CDR2 FQGTGA. Trimming removed 3 bases at V and 5 bases at J, with 10 bases between. The CDR3 loop is CASSFSQGTGELFF. DNA for the CDR3: TGTGCCAGCAGCTTTTCCCAGGGTACCGGGGAGCTGTTTTTT.

The chain carries TRBV5-8 and TRBJ1-5; TRBD1 is a possible D gene (5 bases). The V end was cut by 6 bases, the J end by 0 bases, with 22 bases between. Germline values: CDR1 SGHTS, CDR2 YDEGEE. CDR3 length: 18 residues. CDR3 residues: CASTLWSGGAPSNQPQHF. The CDR3 DNA reads as TGTGCCAGCACCCTGTGGTCAGGTGGGGCTCCTAGCAATCAGCCCCAGCATTTT.